This T cell receptor (beta chain) was documented in a study of cytomegalovirus exposure and HLA in healthy donors. With 60 Vbeta and 13 Jbeta primers, the PCR was carried out. Repertoires were generated with immunoSEQ multiplex PCR, while TCRdb's copy carries only in-frame clones and drops some. This sample carries 90,000 to 120,000 clones, under 85% of them seen once, and the ten largest clones take approximately 4.2%. Broader study findings: Later analysis suggested most CMV-associated TCR beta chains were HLA-restricted. Analysis was carried out at a later point, and it linked a missense DCLRE1C variant to TCR beta V- and J-gene trimming.

Details on this clone: The target antigen is unknown.

The material sequenced was PBMCs. The TCR originated in a male donor in good health and CMV-seronegative.

The CDR3 reads CASSLKGQGRRNTGELFF. DNA of the CDR3: TGTGCCAGCAGCTTAAAGGGACAGGGGAGGCGTAACACCGGGGAGCTGTTTTTT. This sequence joins TRBV7-2 and TRBJ2-2; 10 bases fit TRBD1. Germline V gene data show CDR1 as SGHTA and CDR2 as FQGNSA. The CDR3 is 18 residues long. V shed 2 bases, J shed 2 bases, and the junction held 8 bases outside the gene matches.